What follows is one T cell receptor beta chain and its context. Its target is unknown. The sample belongs to a study of OX40 agonist ivuxolimab in advanced cancers. Across the whole study: Patients were 65% to 85% male with ages about 23 to 79, mean around 61. Partial responses were achieved by three patients, of whom one had hepatocellular carcinoma and two had cutaneous melanoma. Study-level findings and limits: The expanded peripheral T cells' antigen specificity was not determined.

Sequenced by immunoSEQ multiplex PCR; TCRdb stores in-frame clones only, minus some. Of over 50,000 clones listed, approximately 86% are singletons. Patients had blood sampled at baseline and again on cycle 4 day 1 and cycle 7 day 1. The CDR3 has 15 amino acids. V was clipped by 6 bases and J by 6 bases, with 15 bases between them. The germline V gene has CDR1 SNHLY and CDR2 FYNNEI. The chain uses TRBV2 and TRBJ1-6; D might be TRBD1 (5 bases). This clonotype was sampled from an adult with an advanced solid tumor such as melanoma, head and neck, liver or kidney cancer. Sequences were derived from CD4+ or CD8+ T cells sorted from blood, sampled in a trial of the OX40 agonist ivuxolimab. The CDR3 sequence is CASRDIFRGNSPLHF. CDR3 bases: TGTGCCAGCAGAGACATCTTTAGGGGTAATTCACCCCTCCACTTT.